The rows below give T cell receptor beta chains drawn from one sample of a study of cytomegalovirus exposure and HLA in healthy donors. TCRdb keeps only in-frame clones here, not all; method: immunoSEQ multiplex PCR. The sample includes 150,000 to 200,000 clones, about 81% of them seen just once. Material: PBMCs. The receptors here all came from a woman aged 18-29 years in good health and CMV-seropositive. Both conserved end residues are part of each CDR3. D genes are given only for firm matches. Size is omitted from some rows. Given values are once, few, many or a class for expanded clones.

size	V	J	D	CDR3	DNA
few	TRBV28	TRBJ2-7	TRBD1	CASSLPQGGLYEQYF	TGTGCCAGCAGTTTACCACAGGGGGGCCTCTACGAGCAGTACTTC
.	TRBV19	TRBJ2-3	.	CASSMTPNSDTQYF	TGTGCCAGTAGTATGACCCCCAATAGCGATACGCAGTATTTT
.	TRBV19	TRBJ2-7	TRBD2	CASTSSGGAYEQYF	TGTGCCAGTACCTCCTCGGGAGGGGCCTACGAGCAGTACTTC
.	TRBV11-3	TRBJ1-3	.	CASGRDGNTIYF	TGTGCCAGCGGTCGAGATGGAAACACCATATATTTT
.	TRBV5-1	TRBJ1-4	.	CASSFGETNEKLFF	TGCGCCAGCAGCTTCGGGGAGACTAATGAAAAACTGTTTTTT
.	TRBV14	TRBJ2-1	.	CASSQVEVFGTNYNEQFF	TGTGCCAGCAGCCAAGTGGAAGTGTTTGGGACAAACTACAATGAGCAGTTCTTC
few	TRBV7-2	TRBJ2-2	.	CASSPSTSRTGELFF	TGTGCCAGCAGCCCATCAACTAGTCGTACCGGGGAGCTGTTTTTT
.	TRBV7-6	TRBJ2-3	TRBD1	CASSNDRGDTQYF	TGTGCCAGCAGCAACGACAGGGGAGATACGCAGTATTTT
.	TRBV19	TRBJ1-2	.	CASRYGAVFGYGYTF	TGTGCCAGTAGATATGGGGCCGTGTTCGGTTATGGCTACACCTTC
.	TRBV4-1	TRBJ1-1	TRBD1	CASSPRTGNTEAFF	TGCGCCAGCAGCCCTCGGACAGGGAACACTGAAGCTTTCTTT
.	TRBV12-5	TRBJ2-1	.	CASGPTTREQFF	TGTGCTAGTGGCCCGACTACACGGGAGCAGTTCTTC
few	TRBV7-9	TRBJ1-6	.	CASSPTGSIYNSPLHF	TGTGCCAGCAGCCCCACAGGGAGCATCTATAATTCACCCCTCCACTTT
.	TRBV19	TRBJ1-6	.	CASSLGQDNSPLHF	TGTGCCAGTAGTCTTGGCCAGGATAATTCACCCCTCCACTTT
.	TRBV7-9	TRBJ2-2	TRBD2	CASSLASGGAGELFF	TGTGCCAGCAGCTTAGCAAGCGGGGGGGCCGGGGAGCTGTTTTTT
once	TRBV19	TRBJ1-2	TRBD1	CASRTLSGTGDGYTF	TGTGCCAGTAGAACGCTGTCCGGGACAGGGGATGGCTACACCTTC
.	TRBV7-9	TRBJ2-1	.	CASRTPRGHYNEQFF	TGTGCCAGCAGAACCCCGCGGGGCCACTACAATGAGCAGTTCTTC
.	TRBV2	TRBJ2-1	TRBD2	CASSSLGTSGGNEQFF	TGTGCCAGCAGTTCGCTCGGGACTAGCGGGGGAAATGAGCAGTTCTTC
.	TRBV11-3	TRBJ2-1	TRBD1	CASSPGTGVVGNEQFF	TGTGCCAGCAGCCCTGGGACAGGGGTCGTGGGCAATGAGCAGTTCTTC
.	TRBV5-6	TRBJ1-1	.	CASTSRRGRTEAFF	TGTGCCAGCACCTCACGCAGGGGTCGGACTGAAGCTTTCTTT
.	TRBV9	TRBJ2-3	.	CASSSSTQSTQYF	TGTGCCAGCAGCTCCTCCACACAAAGTACGCAGTATTTT
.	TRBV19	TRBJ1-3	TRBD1	CASSPRTGDSPGNTIYF	TGTGCCAGTAGTCCTCGGACAGGGGATTCACCTGGAAACACCATATATTTT
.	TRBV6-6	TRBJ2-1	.	CASTPLVTYNEQFF	TGTGCCAGCACCCCTTTAGTAACCTACAATGAGCAGTTCTTC